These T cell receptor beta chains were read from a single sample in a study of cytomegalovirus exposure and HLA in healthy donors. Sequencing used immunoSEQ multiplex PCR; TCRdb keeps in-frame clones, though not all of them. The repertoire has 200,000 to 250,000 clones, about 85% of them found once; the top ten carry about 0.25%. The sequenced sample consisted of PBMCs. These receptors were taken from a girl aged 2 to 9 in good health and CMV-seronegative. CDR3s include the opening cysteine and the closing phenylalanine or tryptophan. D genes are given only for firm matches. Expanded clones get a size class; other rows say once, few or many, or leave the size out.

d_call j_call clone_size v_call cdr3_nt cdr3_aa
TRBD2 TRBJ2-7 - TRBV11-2 TGTGCCAGCAGCTTAGGAACGGGGGGGCTGGGCGAGCAGTACTTC CASSLGTGGLGEQYF
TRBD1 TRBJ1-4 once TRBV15 TGTGCCACCAGCAGAGCCCCGGTTGACAGGGGTGGGGAAAAACTGTTTTTT CATSRAPVDRGGEKLFF
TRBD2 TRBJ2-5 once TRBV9 TGTGCCAGCAGCGTAGACGGGAGGGTCGCCCTTTTACAAGAGACCCAGTACTTC CASSVDGRVALLQETQYF
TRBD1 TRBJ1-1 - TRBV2 TGTGCCAGCGAGGGGGACAGGGGGTCCACTGAAGCTTTCTTT CASEGDRGSTEAFF
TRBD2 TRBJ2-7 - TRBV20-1 TGCAGTGCTTCAGCGGGAGAGGTTTTTTTC CSASAGEVFF
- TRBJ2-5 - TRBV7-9 TGTGCCAGCAGCGGAGGTCCAGGTCAAGAGACCCAGTACTTC CASSGGPGQETQYF
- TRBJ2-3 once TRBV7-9 TGTGCCAGCAGCCACAATACGGATACGCAGTATTTT CASSHNTDTQYF
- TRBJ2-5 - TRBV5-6 TGTGCCAGCAGCTCCCTGGAGGGGGGGGAGACCCAGTACTTC CASSSLEGGETQYF
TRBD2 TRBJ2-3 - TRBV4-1 TGCGCCAGCAGCCAACCTACTAGCGGGAGACGCACAGATACGCAGTATTTT CASSQPTSGRRTDTQYF
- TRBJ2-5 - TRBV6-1 TGTGCCAGCAGTGAGTTCCAACGGGAGACCCAGTACTTC CASSEFQRETQYF
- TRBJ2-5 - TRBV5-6 TGTGCCAGCAGCTTGGTAGCGGAGACCCAGTACTTC CASSLVAETQYF
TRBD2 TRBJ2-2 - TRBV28 TGTGCCAGCAGTGCCCACCCCGGGAGGGACACCGGGGAGCTGTTTTTT CASSAHPGRDTGELFF
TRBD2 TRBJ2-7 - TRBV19 TGTGCCAGTAGTGACCTGACACGGGGGGGGGCCTACGAGCAGTACTTC CASSDLTRGGAYEQYF
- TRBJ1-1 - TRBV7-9 TGTGCCAGCAGCTTGAGTGGAGCTTTCTTT CASSLSGAFF
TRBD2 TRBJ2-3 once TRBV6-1 TGTGCCAGCAGTGAAAGCGTAGCGGGATTAACAGATACGCAGTATTTT CASSESVAGLTDTQYF
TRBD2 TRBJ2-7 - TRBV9 TGTGCCAGCAGCGTAGCGGGTGGGAGGGCCATGAACGAGCAGTACTTC CASSVAGGRAMNEQYF
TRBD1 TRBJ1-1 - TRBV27 TGTGCCAGCAGGCGACAGGGTTGGGCTGAAGCTTTCTTT CASRRQGWAEAFF
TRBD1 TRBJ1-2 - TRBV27 TGTGCCAGCAGTTTATTAGGGACAGTTGGCTACACCTTC CASSLLGTVGYTF
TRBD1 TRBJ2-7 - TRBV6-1 TGTGCCAGCAGTAGTTGGGACAGGACCTACGAGCAGTACTTC CASSSWDRTYEQYF
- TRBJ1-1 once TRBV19 TGTGCCAGTAGTATAGGGAGACAGTTCTACACTGAAGCTTTCTTT CASSIGRQFYTEAFF
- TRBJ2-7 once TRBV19 TGTGCCAGTAGTATAGCCCCAGGGTTCGAGCAGTACTTC CASSIAPGFEQYF
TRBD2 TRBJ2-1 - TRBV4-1 TGCGCCAGCAGCCAAGATAGGGGGGGACTAGCGGGTAATGAGCAGTTCTTC CASSQDRGGLAGNEQFF
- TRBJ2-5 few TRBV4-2 TGTGCCAGCAGCCAAGAACGGAGTGGGACCCAGTACTTC CASSQERSGTQYF
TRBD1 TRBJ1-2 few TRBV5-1 TGCGCCAGCAGCCCATTGCCGGGACAGGGGTTTGGCTACACCTTC CASSPLPGQGFGYTF
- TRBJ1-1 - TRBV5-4 TGTGCCAGCAGCCCCGCAACAGGGCGGAACACTGAAGCTTTCTTT CASSPATGRNTEAFF
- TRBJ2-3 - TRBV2 TGTGCCAGCAGACTAGCCCCAGATACGCAGTATTTT CASRLAPDTQYF
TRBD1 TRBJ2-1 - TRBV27 TGTGCCAGCGGATACAGGGGGCTCATCGAGCAGTTCTTC CASGYRGLIEQFF
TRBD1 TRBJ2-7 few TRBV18 TGTGCCAGCTCCCGCGACAGGGATTACTACGAGCAGTACTTC CASSRDRDYYEQYF
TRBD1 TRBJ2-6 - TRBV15 TGTGCCACCAGCGGACAGGGCCCTGGGGCCAACGTCCTGACTTTC CATSGQGPGANVLTF
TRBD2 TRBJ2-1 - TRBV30 TGTGGAACAAGGCGGGAGGTCTACAATGAGCAGTTCTTC CGTRREVYNEQFF
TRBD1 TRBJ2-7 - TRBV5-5 TGTGCCAGCAGCCTACGACAGGGTCGCTACGAGCAGTACTTC CASSLRQGRYEQYF
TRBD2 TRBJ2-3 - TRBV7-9 TGTGCCAGCAGCCACGGACTAGCGCTTAGCACAGATACGCAGTATTTT CASSHGLALSTDTQYF
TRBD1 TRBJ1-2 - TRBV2 TGTGCCAGCAGCCAGACCCCGGGACAGGGTGACTATGGCTACACCTTC CASSQTPGQGDYGYTF
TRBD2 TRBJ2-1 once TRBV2 TGTGCCAGCAGACTAGCGGGAGGTTACAATGAGCAGTTCTTC CASRLAGGYNEQFF
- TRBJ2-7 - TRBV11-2 TGTGCCAGCAGCTTCTCGAGGGGGAACGAGCAGTACTTC CASSFSRGNEQYF
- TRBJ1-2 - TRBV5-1 TGCGCCAGCAGAGTAGGGGACTATGGCTACACCTTC CASRVGDYGYTF
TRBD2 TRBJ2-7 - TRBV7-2 TGTGCCAGCAGCTTAGCGGTATACCTAGCGGGAGGCCCTGACTCCTACGAGCAGTACTTC CASSLAVYLAGGPDSYEQYF
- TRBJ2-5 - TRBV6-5 TGTGCCAGCAAGGGGATCGAGACCCAGTACTTC CASKGIETQYF
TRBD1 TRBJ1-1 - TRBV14 TGTGCCAGCAGCCAAGAAGGGCAGGGGGCTGACACTGAAGCTTTCTTT CASSQEGQGADTEAFF
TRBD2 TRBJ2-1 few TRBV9 TGTGCCAGCAGCGTAGGTGGGCGGGAGACTCCCCATGAGCAGTTCTTC CASSVGGRETPHEQFF
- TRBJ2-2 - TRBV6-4 TGTGCCAGCAGTACCACAGGGACCGGGGAGCTGTTTTTT CASSTTGTGELFF
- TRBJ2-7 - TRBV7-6 TGTGCCAGCAGCTTAGTCGCGTACTCTTCCTACGAGCAGTACTTC CASSLVAYSSYEQYF
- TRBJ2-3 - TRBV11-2 TGTGCCAGCAGCGGGAGTGCAGATACGCAGTATTTT CASSGSADTQYF
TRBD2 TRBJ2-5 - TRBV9 TGTGCCAGCAGCGTAGGGACTAGCGGGGGCCAAGAGACCCAGTACTTC CASSVGTSGGQETQYF
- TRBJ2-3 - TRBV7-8 TGTGCCAGCAGCTTCGCGGACCAGGGCGTAGGTACGCAGTATTTT CASSFADQGVGTQYF
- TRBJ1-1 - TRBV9 TGTGCCAGCAGCGTATCCAGGGCCACTGAAGCTTTCTTT CASSVSRATEAFF
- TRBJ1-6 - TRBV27 TGTGCCAGCAGTTTCGGTAATTCACCCCTCCACTTT CASSFGNSPLHF
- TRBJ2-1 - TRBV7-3 TGTGCCAGCAGCCTAGAAGGAGGGAGCCCGCAGTTCTTC CASSLEGGSPQFF
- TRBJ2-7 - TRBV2 TGTGCCAGCAGCGCTGGGGGGGCCTTGTACGAGCAGTACTTC CASSAGGALYEQYF
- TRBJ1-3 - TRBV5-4 TGTGCCAGCAGCTTGGGGCCAACCTCTGGAAACACCATATATTTT CASSLGPTSGNTIYF
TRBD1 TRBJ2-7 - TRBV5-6 TGTGCCAGCAGCTTGGTCCCCGGGACAGGTGAAGAGCAGTACTTC CASSLVPGTGEEQYF
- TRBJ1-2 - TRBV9 TGTGCCAGCAGCGTAGCGCAGGGGAACTATGGCTACACCTTC CASSVAQGNYGYTF
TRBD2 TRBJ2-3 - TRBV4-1 TGCGCCAGCAGCCCTCAGACTAGCGGGGACACAGATACGCAGTATTTT CASSPQTSGDTDTQYF
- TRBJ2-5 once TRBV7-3 TGTGCCAGCAGCTTAACGACGGGAGAGACCCAGTACTTC CASSLTTGETQYF
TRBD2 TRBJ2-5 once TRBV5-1 TGCGCCAGCAGCTTCCAGGGAGGGGAGACCCAGTACTTC CASSFQGGETQYF
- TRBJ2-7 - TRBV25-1 TGTGCCAGCGCTGGACAGCGGAGCTACGAGCAGTACTTC CASAGQRSYEQYF
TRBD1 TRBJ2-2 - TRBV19 TGTGCCAGTAGTCAGGGACAGGGAGGCGGGGAGCTGTTTTTT CASSQGQGGGELFF
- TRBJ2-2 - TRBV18 TGTGCCAGCTCACCAGCCGGGGGCACCGGGGAGCTGTTTTTT CASSPAGGTGELFF
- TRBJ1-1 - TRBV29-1 TGCAGCGCTGACTCCAATGGGGCAAGTGAAGCTTTCTTT CSADSNGASEAFF